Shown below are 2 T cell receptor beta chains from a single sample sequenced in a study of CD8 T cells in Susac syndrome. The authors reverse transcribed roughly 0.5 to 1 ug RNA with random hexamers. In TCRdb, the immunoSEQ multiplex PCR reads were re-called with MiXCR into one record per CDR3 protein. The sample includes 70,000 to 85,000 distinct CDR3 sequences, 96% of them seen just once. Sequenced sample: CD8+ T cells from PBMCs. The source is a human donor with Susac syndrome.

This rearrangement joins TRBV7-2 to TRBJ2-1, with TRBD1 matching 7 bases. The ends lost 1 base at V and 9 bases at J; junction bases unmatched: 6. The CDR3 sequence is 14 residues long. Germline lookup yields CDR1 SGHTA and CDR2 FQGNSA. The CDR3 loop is CASSLERGLGEQFF. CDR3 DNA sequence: TGTGCCAGCAGCTTAGAGAGGGGGCTTGGTGAGCAGTTCTTC. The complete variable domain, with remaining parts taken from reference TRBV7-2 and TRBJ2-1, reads GAGVSQSPSNKVTEKGKDVELRCDPISGHTALYWYRQSLGQGLEFLIYFQGNSAPDKSGLPSDRFSAERTGGSVSTLTIQRTQQEDSAVYLCASSLERGLGEQFFGPGTRLTVL.

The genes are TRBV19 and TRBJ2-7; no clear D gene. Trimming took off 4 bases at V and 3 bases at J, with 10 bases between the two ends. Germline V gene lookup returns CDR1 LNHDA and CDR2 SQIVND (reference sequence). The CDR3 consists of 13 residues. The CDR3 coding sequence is TGTGCCAGTAGTACCACTGATCACTACGAGCAGTACTTC. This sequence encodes CASSTTDHYEQYF.